These 27 T cell receptor beta chains originate from one sample sequenced in a study of spatial heterogeneity in lung cancer. Findings of the study overall: Mutation counts in tumors were tracked by counts of expanded intratumoral alpha and beta TCRs.

TCRdb itself ran the 5' RACE reads through MiXCR, one entry per CDR3 protein. The table lists roughly 8,000 distinct CDR3 sequences, about 8% of them singletons, with 4.2% in the top ten. Indicated time point: sample taken at primary tumor resection. Antigen specificity for these receptors is unknown. The source was lung tumor tissue, collected at surgery. The receptors originated from a male donor with early-stage non-small cell lung cancer.

By share, this clonotype counts as medium-sized. A library prepared for alpha chains yielded this beta chain as an off-target read; its size is of little meaning. The genes are TRBV28 and TRBJ1-2; D gene ambiguous. The V end was cut by 5 bases, the J end by 8 bases, with 12 bases between. Germline CDR1 is MDHEN and CDR2 is SYDVKM. The CDR3 loop spans 12 amino acids. Here the CDR3 DNA reads TGTGCCAGCAGTGACCACCCACAGGGCTACACCTTC. This encodes CASSDHPQGYTF.

In its sample, this clonotype is medium-sized. Being off target in a library aimed at alpha chains, this beta chain has a size of little meaning. The gene calls are TRBV19 and TRBJ2-3; 9 bases are shared with TRBD1. The length of the CDR3 is 13 residues. Germline CDR1 reads LNHDA; CDR2 reads SQIVND (reference sequence). The V segment lost 6 bases and the J segment 3 bases; nucleotides outside the gene matches: 1. The CDR3 is CASRGTGTDTQYF. The DNA for the CDR3 is TGTGCCAGTAGGGGGACAGGGACAGATACGCAGTATTTT.

This clonotype has at least ten counts. Since the library was made to target alpha chains, this beta chain is a stray read and its abundance is not meaningful. The genes are TRBV9 and TRBJ2-5, with D hard to call. CDR1 SGDLS and CDR2 YYNGEE come from the germline V gene. This CDR3 is 14 amino acids long. The V and J ends lost 5 bases and 5 bases respectively, with 16 bases between them. The CDR3, as DNA: TGTGCCAGCAGTCCGCATTACCTTGGGGAGACCCAGTACTTC. Translated, it gives CASSPHYLGETQYF.

This clonotype was observed many times. The library was built for alpha chains, so this beta chain is an off-target read and its size means little. This chain uses TRBV7-9 with TRBJ2-3; 7 bases line up with TRBD2. The trim removed 3 bases at V and 4 bases at J, leaving 10 bases unmatched. This CDR3 has 16 residues. Germline CDR1 SEHNR, CDR2 FQNEAQ (reference sequence). The CDR3 loop is CASSFARASGADTQYF. Here the CDR3 DNA reads TGTGCCAGCAGCTTCGCGCGGGCTAGCGGAGCAGATACGCAGTATTTT.

In this sample, this clonotype is medium-sized (0.01 to 0.1%). Being off target in a library aimed at alpha chains, this beta chain has a size of little meaning. The chain joins TRBV5-5 to TRBJ2-2; 11 positions match TRBD2. The V and J ends lost 2 bases and 5 bases, in that order; junction bases with no gene match: 5. Looked up from germline, CDR1 is SGHKS and CDR2 is YYEKEE (reference sequence). There are 16 residues in the CDR3. The CDR3 DNA sequence: TGTGCCAGCAGCTTTAGCGGGAGGGCCGGGACCGGGGAGCTGTTTTTT. It yields the protein CASSFSGRAGTGELFF.

The table lists this clonotype with many counts. This beta chain turned up in a library designed for alpha chains; as an off-target read, its abundance says little. V gene TRBV7-2 combines with J gene TRBJ1-3; maybe TRBD1 (5 bases). Germline assignment: CDR1 SGHTA and CDR2 FQGNSA. Trimming removed 4 bases from V and 4 bases from J, with 14 bases in between. There are 15 residues in the CDR3. CDR3 loop: CASSSTSKGGNTIYF. DNA of the CDR3: TGTGCCAGCAGCTCGACGTCAAAGGGGGGAAACACCATATATTTT.

This clonotype qualifies as medium-sized. This beta chain turned up in a library designed for alpha chains; as an off-target read, its abundance says little. The CDR3: CASSQRATGELFF. In DNA form, the CDR3 reads TGTGCCAGTAGCCAGAGGGCCACCGGGGAGCTGTTTTTT. This sequence joins TRBV19 and TRBJ2-2, with a tentative D call TRBD2 (5 bases). In germline, CDR1 is LNHDA, CDR2 SQIVND (reference sequence). Trimming took off 6 bases at V and 4 bases at J, with 9 bases between the two ends. The CDR3 length is 13 residues.

This clonotype is medium-sized within its sample. This beta chain lies outside the target of a library built for alpha chains; its clone size means little. The J gene is TRBJ2-7, the V gene TRBV20-1; 7 bases line up with TRBD2. The J segment lost 2 bases and the V segment lost 6 bases, leaving 10 bases of the junction unmatched. CDR3 length: 14 residues. CDR1 and CDR2 from the germline V gene are DFQATT and SNEGSKA (reference sequence). CDR3 in amino acids: CSAKNSGNTYEQYF. In DNA form, the CDR3 reads TGCAGTGCGAAAAACAGCGGGAACACCTACGAGCAGTACTTC.

This clonotype came up many times. This beta chain is off target for a library built for alpha chains, so its abundance means little. The chain carries TRBV28 and TRBJ1-2; D not resolved. The germline V gene has CDR1 MDHEN and CDR2 SYDVKM. The CDR3 totals 11 residues. V was pared by 11 bases and J by 5 bases, with 12 bases between. The DNA for the CDR3 is TGTGCCCTGGAAGGAGATTATGGCTACACCTTC. As protein: CALEGDYGYTF.

In this sample, this clonotype is medium-sized. The size of this beta chain means little, since it is a stray read in a library made for alpha chains. The chain links TRBV20-1 to TRBJ2-1; D call uncertain. V lost 2 bases and J lost 6, with 17 bases in between. CDR3 size: 15 residues. Germline CDR1 and CDR2: DFQATT and SNEGSKA (reference sequence). The CDR3 sequence: CSARWSTRPSNEQFF. The DNA of the CDR3 is TGCAGTGCTAGATGGTCCACCCGACCTTCCAATGAGCAGTTCTTC.

This clonotype turned up a few times. This beta chain is off target for a library built for alpha chains, so its abundance means little. The gene calls are TRBV27 and TRBJ2-1; a weak D match, TRBD2 (6 bases). Trimming stripped 1 base from V and 1 base from J, with 14 bases between. Germline V gene sequence: CDR1 MNHEY, CDR2 SMNVEV (reference sequence). This CDR3 has 17 residues. The CDR3 DNA is TGTGCCAGCAGTTTATTCGGAGGGACGGAGTCCTACAATGAGCAGTTCTTC. It specifies CASSLFGGTESYNEQFF.

This clonotype was picked up many times. This beta chain represents an off-target read in a library built for alpha chains; its size is of limited meaning. The gene calls are TRBV18 and TRBJ2-7; D is possibly TRBD1 (5 bases). Germline V gives CDR1 KGHSH, CDR2 LQKENI. The CDR3 totals 13 residues. With 4 bases removed from V and 6 bases from J, the gap between germline ends came to 13 bases. The CDR3 sequence: CASSLLQETEQYF. As DNA, the CDR3 is TGTGCCAGCTCACTCTTACAGGAGACCGAGCAGTACTTC.

This clonotype was counted at least ten times. This beta chain is an off-target read within a library intended for alpha chains, so its frequency means little. The chain couples TRBV6-6 to TRBJ2-4; D tentatively reads TRBD1 or TRBD2 (5 bases each). The germline V and J ends were trimmed by 4 bases and 5 bases, with 9 bases remaining between them. The CDR3 totals 13 residues. Germline V lookup: CDR1 MNHNY, CDR2 SVGAGI (reference sequence). The CDR3 nucleotides are TGTGCCAGCAGTTCCGGGACGCAAAACATTCAGTACTTC. Its translation is CASSSGTQNIQYF.

This clonotype rates as medium-sized (0.01 to 0.1%). In a library made to pick up alpha chains, this beta chain is a stray read with a size that means little. The gene calls are TRBV29-1 and TRBJ1-5, with TRBD1 as a possible D gene (5 bases). Trimming left V 1 base short and J 5 bases short, with 9 bases between. Germline assignment: CDR1 SQVTM and CDR2 ANQGSEA. CDR3 length equals 13 residues. The CDR3, as DNA: TGCAGCGTTGAAGTGGGGGAGGATCAGCCCCAGCATTTT. Residues: CSVEVGEDQPQHF.

A word on this clonotype: Being off target in a library aimed at alpha chains, this beta chain has a size of little meaning. The chain links TRBV2 to TRBJ1-2, with 7 positions matching TRBD1. The junction had 10 bases not matched to a gene; V was cut back by 5 bases and J by 1 base. Germline V gene data show CDR1 as SNHLY and CDR2 as FYNNEI. CDR3 length: 16 amino acids. In DNA, the CDR3 is TGTGCCAGCAGTCACAGGGGCCCGAGAAATAACTATGGCTACACCTTC. As protein: CASSHRGPRNNYGYTF.

Many counts were recorded for this clonotype. Because this beta chain is a stray read in a library intended to capture alpha chains, its abundance should not be given much weight. V is TRBV10-3 and J is TRBJ2-7; 15 positions agree with TRBD2. This CDR3 spans 18 amino acids. V lost 3 bases to trimming and J lost 0 bases; unmatched junction nucleotides: 6. Germline V gives CDR1 ENHRY, CDR2 SYGVKD. CDR3 in amino acids: CAISDQGLAGGRSYEQYF. CDR3 nucleotide sequence: TGTGCCATCAGTGACCAGGGACTAGCGGGAGGCCGCTCCTACGAGCAGTACTTC.

In regard to this clonotype: This beta chain is an off-target read within a library intended for alpha chains, so its frequency means little. The chain recombines TRBV30 with TRBJ2-2, with 8 nucleotides matching TRBD1. The CDR3 has 15 amino acids. Germline loops: CDR1 GTSNPN, CDR2 SVGIG (reference sequence). The V gene end was trimmed by 7 bases and the J gene end by 5 bases; junction bases not matched to a gene: 12. CDR3 coding DNA: TGTGCCTTACACTCCGCAGACAGGGGTACCGGGGAGCTGTTTTTT. Protein sequence: CALHSADRGTGELFF.

This clonotype was observed many times. This beta chain is off target for a library built for alpha chains, so its abundance means little. The chain links TRBV5-1 to TRBJ1-1, with TRBD1 matching 11 bases. This CDR3 comprises 15 residues. CDR1 is SGHRS, CDR2 YFSETQ, per germline. Trimming removed 3 bases from V and 5 bases from J; junction bases left unmatched: 6. The CDR3 nucleotides are TGCGCCAGCAGCTCAGAGGGACAGGGGGGTACTGAAGCTTTCTTT. Protein product: CASSSEGQGGTEAFF.

This clonotype is judged medium-sized. The size of this beta chain means little, since it is a stray read in a library made for alpha chains. The genes are TRBV18 and TRBJ2-3; no definite D call. V lost 2 bases to trimming and J lost 4 bases, with 10 bases between them. The CDR3 has 14 residues. Looked up from germline, CDR1 is KGHSH and CDR2 is LQKENI. CDR3: CASSPGVYADTQYF. Written as DNA, the CDR3 is TGTGCCAGCTCACCAGGGGTTTATGCAGATACGCAGTATTTT.

Sample share makes this clonotype medium-sized. In a library made to pick up alpha chains, this beta chain is a stray read with a size that means little. The chain links TRBV11-1 to TRBJ2-3; D not resolved. With 6 bases removed from V and 1 base from J, the gap between germline ends came to 2 bases. There are 11 residues in the CDR3. Germline assignment: CDR1 SGHAT and CDR2 FQDESV (reference sequence). The CDR3 loop is CASSRTDTQYF. The CDR3 nucleotides read TGTGCCAGCAGTCGCACAGATACGCAGTATTTT.

This clonotype is medium-sized (0.01 to 0.1%) by share. A library prepared for alpha chains yielded this beta chain as an off-target read; its size is of little meaning. In DNA, the CDR3 is TGTGCCAGCTCACCGGACAGGATCTATGGCTACACCTTC. Translating it yields CASSPDRIYGYTF. V and J are TRBV18 and TRBJ1-2; 7 bases are shared with TRBD1. The J segment lost 4 bases and the V segment lost 3 bases, leaving 2 bases of the junction unmatched. The CDR3 runs 13 residues. Germline CDR1 reads KGHSH; CDR2 reads LQKENI.

This clonotype is categorized as medium-sized. This beta chain is off target for a library built for alpha chains, so its abundance means little. The rearrangement links TRBV28 to TRBJ2-1; 12 bases line up with TRBD2. Losses at the gene ends were 4 bases for V and 10 bases for J; bases not matched to a gene: 8. The CDR3 spans 15 residues. CDR1 MDHEN and CDR2 SYDVKM come from the germline V gene. The CDR3, as DNA: TGTGCCAGCAGTTCCTCTAGCGGGAGGGTCCGGGAGCAGTTCTTC. Its protein is CASSSSSGRVREQFF.

Within the sample, this clonotype is medium-sized. Little can be read into the size of this beta chain, an off-target read in a library designed for alpha chains. The chain couples TRBV6-5 to TRBJ2-3; 9 bases fit TRBD2. V was clipped by 0 bases and J by 3 bases; unmatched bases: 4. CDR1 is MNHEY and CDR2 is SVGAGI in the germline V gene. This CDR3 spans 16 amino acids. The DNA for the CDR3 is TGTGCCAGCAGTTACTCGGCGGGAGGGCCGACAGATACGCAGTATTTT. This gives the protein CASSYSAGGPTDTQYF.

Relative to its sample, this clonotype is medium-sized. This beta chain is an off-target read within a library intended for alpha chains, so its frequency means little. This chain connects TRBV27 to TRBJ2-3; 12 bases align to TRBD2. Germline values: CDR1 MNHEY, CDR2 SMNVEV (reference sequence). This CDR3 comprises 16 residues. After removal of 7 bases from V and 2 bases from J, the junction contained 7 bases not matched to a gene. In nucleotides, the CDR3 is TGTGCCAGCACCGAAGGACTAGCGGGGCTCACAGATACGCAGTATTTT. Translation: CASTEGLAGLTDTQYF.

This clonotype counts as medium-sized. For a library built for alpha chains, this beta chain is a stray read; little rests on its size. This sequence joins TRBV29-1 and TRBJ1-1; 10 nucleotides match TRBD1. This CDR3 spans 14 amino acids. V lost 6 bases and J lost 0; bases outside the gene matches: 4. Germline-derived CDR1 and CDR2 are SQVTM and ANQGSEA. CDR3 nucleotides: TGCAGCGTGACCGGGACAGGGGTGAACACTGAAGCTTTCTTT. It specifies CSVTGTGVNTEAFF.

By its share, this clonotype is medium-sized. For a library built for alpha chains, this beta chain is a stray read; little rests on its size. The V gene is TRBV28, the J gene TRBJ2-6, with a weak D call TRBD1 (6 bases). V was trimmed by 5 bases and J by 2 bases, leaving 13 bases between them. Germline CDR1 is MDHEN and CDR2 is SYDVKM. The CDR3 length is 16 residues. This CDR3 reads CASSPRTEPGANVLTF. The CDR3 DNA is TGTGCCAGCAGTCCCCGGACAGAACCTGGGGCCAACGTCCTGACTTTC.

This clonotype is labeled as medium-sized. A library prepared for alpha chains yielded this beta chain as an off-target read; its size is of little meaning. V and J are TRBV27 and TRBJ2-7; D is ambiguous. The germline V gene encodes CDR1 MNHEY and CDR2 SMNVEV (reference sequence). V was pared by 3 bases and J by 3 bases, with 12 bases between. The CDR3 is made up of 14 amino acids. The CDR3 nucleotides are TGTGCCAGCAGTTTGGGTGGCCCCCACTACGAGCAGTACTTC. The encoded protein is CASSLGGPHYEQYF.